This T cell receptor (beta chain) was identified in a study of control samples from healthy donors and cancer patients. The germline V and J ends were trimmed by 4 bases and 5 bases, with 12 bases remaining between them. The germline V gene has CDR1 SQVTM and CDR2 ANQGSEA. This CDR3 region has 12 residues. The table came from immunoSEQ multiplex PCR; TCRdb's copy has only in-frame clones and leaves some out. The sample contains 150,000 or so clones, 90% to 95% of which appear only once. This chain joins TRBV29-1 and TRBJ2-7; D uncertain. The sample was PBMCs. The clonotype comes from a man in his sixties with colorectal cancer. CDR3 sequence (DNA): TGCAGCGTTGTCAGCCAGACCGACGAGCAGTACTTC. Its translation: CSVVSQTDEQYF.